This is a list of T cell receptor beta chains from one sample in a study of post-analysis software for immune sequencing data. TCRdb reprocessed the PCR reads with MiXCR, giving one entry per CDR3 protein. The data hold hundreds of thousands of distinct CDR3 sequences, with approximately 59% observed a single time. The sequencing sample was made of blood. The receptor source for this set is a girl under 10 years old with multiple sclerosis. The CDR3 runs from the conserved cysteine through the conserved F or W. Each record gives: V gene, J gene, D gene, clone size, CDR3 DNA, CDR3 protein. The D gene is left open where the match is weak. Clone size is given for some rows only: seen once, a few or many times, or a class if the clone is expanded.

TRBV12-3/TRBV12-4,TRBJ2-3,-,-,TGTGCCAGCAGTTTAAAGGGGGGGCTGACAGATACGCAGTATTTT,CASSLKGGLTDTQYF
TRBV29-1,TRBJ2-3,TRBD2,-,TGCAGCCCGAGGGGACTAGCGGGAGAGGGGACAGATACGCAGTATTTT,CSPRGLAGEGTDTQYF
TRBV20-1,TRBJ2-3,TRBD2,-,TGCAGTGCTAGGCAGGGGGGGAGCGGGAGGGCCGGAGATACGCAGTATTTT,CSARQGGSGRAGDTQYF
TRBV4-1,TRBJ2-1,TRBD2,once,TGCGCCAGCGGCATTGGGGAGCGGGAGTGGAATGAGCAGTTCTTC,CASGIGEREWNEQFF
TRBV7-2,TRBJ1-6,-,few,TGTGCCAGCAGCTTAGGCGGCAGGGCTGTCGGTTCACCCCTCCACTTT,CASSLGGRAVGSPLHF
TRBV20-1,TRBJ2-7,TRBD1,-,TGCAGTGCAAACTCGCCCGGGACAGGGCTGAACGAGCAGTACTTC,CSANSPGTGLNEQYF
TRBV29-1,TRBJ1-1,-,-,TGCAGCGTTGAAGATTCGGATCCCGCGAACACTGAAGCTTTCTTT,CSVEDSDPANTEAFF
TRBV20-1,TRBJ1-1,TRBD1,-,TGCAGTGCTTCGGACAGGGCCTATACTGAAGCTTTCTTT,CSASDRAYTEAFF
TRBV20-1,TRBJ2-7,-,few,TGCAGTGCTGCCCCCCGGCAGCTATTTAACTACGAGCAGTACTTC,CSAAPRQLFNYEQYF
TRBV20-1,TRBJ2-3,TRBD2,once,TGCAGTGCTTCCGGACTAGTAGGAGATACGCAGTATTTT,CSASGLVGDTQYF
TRBV2,TRBJ2-7,TRBD2,-,TGTGCCAGCAGAGGACTAGCGGGAAGATACGAGCAGTACTTC,CASRGLAGRYEQYF
TRBV7-2,TRBJ1-1,-,-,TGTGCCAGCAGCTTAGCCGGGGGGATCGCCACTGAAGCTTTCTTT,CASSLAGGIATEAFF
TRBV2,TRBJ2-7,-,-,TGTGCCAGCAACCCAGGGGAACACGAGCAGTACTTC,CASNPGEHEQYF
TRBV7-2,TRBJ2-3,TRBD1,-,TGTGCCAGCAGCTTAGGAGTCAGACAGGGGGCAGATACGCAGTATTTT,CASSLGVRQGADTQYF
TRBV7-2,TRBJ2-5,-,-,TGTGCCAGCAGCCCGAGCGGGCTGGGATTTCAGGAGACCCAGTACTTC,CASSPSGLGFQETQYF
TRBV20-1,TRBJ1-2,TRBD1,-,TGCAGTGCTAGATCTAAACGGACAGGGGTTGCCTATGGCTACACCTTC,CSARSKRTGVAYGYTF
TRBV20-1,TRBJ2-1,TRBD2,-,TGCAGTGCCCCTAGCGGGAGTCATGAGCAGTTCTTC,CSAPSGSHEQFF
TRBV12-3/TRBV12-4,TRBJ2-2,TRBD2,-,TGTGCCAGCAGGGGGACTAGCGGGGGTGCCGGGGAGCTGTTTTTT,CASRGTSGGAGELFF
TRBV12-3/TRBV12-4,TRBJ2-1,TRBD2,many,TGTGCCAGCAGTTCCCTAGCGGGGGTCTCCTACAATGAGCAGTTCTTC,CASSSLAGVSYNEQFF
TRBV7-2,TRBJ2-5,-,-,TGTGCCAGCAGCTTAGAAGCTACCCCCCGCCCCAGTGGGGAGACCCAGTACTTC,CASSLEATPRPSGETQYF
TRBV6-2/TRBV6-3,TRBJ2-7,-,-,TGTGCCAGCAGTTACCCGATAGGACCCTCCTACGAGCAGTACTTC,CASSYPIGPSYEQYF
TRBV29-1,TRBJ2-2,-,-,TGCAGCGTCCTAGGCGATAACACCGGGGAGCGGTTTTTT,CSVLGDNTGERFF
TRBV12-3/TRBV12-4,TRBJ1-6,-,few,TGTGCCAGCAGTTCTGTTCCGGCTTCACCCCTCCACTTT,CASSSVPASPLHF
TRBV7-9,TRBJ2-7,-,few,TGTGCCAGCAGCTTAGATCTTCCATACGAGCAGTACTTC,CASSLDLPYEQYF
TRBV12-3/TRBV12-4,TRBJ2-3,-,-,TGTGCCAGCAGTTACTCGACAGTTAGCACAGATACGCAGTATTTT,CASSYSTVSTDTQYF
TRBV7-9,TRBJ1-4,-,-,TGTGCCAGCAGCCCCGGGTCCGCAACTAATGAAAAACTGTTTTTT,CASSPGSATNEKLFF
TRBV10-3,TRBJ1-2,TRBD1,few,TGTGCCATCAGTGAGACGATTGGACAGGGGAACTATGGCTACACCTTC,CAISETIGQGNYGYTF
TRBV12-3/TRBV12-4,TRBJ2-1,TRBD2,few,TGTGCCAGCAGTTCACGACTAGCGGGTGGGTCCTACAATGAGCAGTTCTTC,CASSSRLAGGSYNEQFF
TRBV6-5,TRBJ2-7,TRBD2,-,TGTGCCAGCAGTTACTCCCCCGGGACTAGAGCACCGATACCCTACGAGCAGTACTTC,CASSYSPGTRAPIPYEQYF
TRBV7-2,TRBJ2-3,TRBD2,few,TGTGCCAGCAGCACCCGGACTAGCGGGGGGTTGGATACGCAGTATTTT,CASSTRTSGGLDTQYF
TRBV5-1,TRBJ2-5,TRBD1,-,TGCGCCAGCAGCCCATACGGGACAGGGGGCGAAGGGGAGACCCAGTACTTC,CASSPYGTGGEGETQYF
TRBV6-1,TRBJ2-7,TRBD2,once,TGTGCCAGCAGTGAAAAGCGGGAGGCGCCCCAGTACTTC,CASSEKREAPQYF
TRBV20-1,TRBJ2-2,-,-,TGCAGTGCTAGACGGGACATACTCACCGGGGAGCTGTTTTTT,CSARRDILTGELFF
TRBV11-2,TRBJ2-6,TRBD1,-,TGTGCCAGCAGCTTAGGAAGAGAGGGGGCCATCACGGCCGGGGCCAACGTCCTGACTTTC,CASSLGREGAITAGANVLTF
TRBV6-1,TRBJ2-1,-,few,TGTGCGACGGTCCTCGCTGGGGCCTACAATGAGCAGTTCTTC,CATVLAGAYNEQFF
TRBV5-5,TRBJ2-5,TRBD2,-,TGTGCCAGCAGCTTGGTGGCTAGCGGGGGGTACCAAGAGACCCAGTACTTC,CASSLVASGGYQETQYF
TRBV29-1,TRBJ1-1,TRBD1,few,TGCAGCTTCTCGGGACAGTCGAACACTGAAGCTTTCTTT,CSFSGQSNTEAFF
TRBV29-1,TRBJ2-3,-,-,TGCAGCGTTGAACCGCAAGATACGCAGTATTTT,CSVEPQDTQYF
TRBV30,TRBJ2-1,TRBD1,-,TGTGCCTGGAGAGGGACAGGGGATTACAGGCAGTTCTTC,CAWRGTGDYRQFF
TRBV29-1,TRBJ2-6,-,-,TGCAGCGCACAAAAGCTGGCTGGGGCCAACGTCCTGACTTTC,CSAQKLAGANVLTF
TRBV11-2,TRBJ2-1,-,-,TGTGCCAGCAGCTCCTTAATGGGGGAGATTAGGAGGAATGAGCAGTTCTTC,CASSSLMGEIRRNEQFF
TRBV5-1,TRBJ2-5,-,-,TGCGCCAGCAGCCCCCCCTATGAGTACCAAGAGACCCAGTACTTC,CASSPPYEYQETQYF
TRBV5-1,TRBJ2-6,-,many,TGTGCCAGCAGCCCCCTATCGGGGGCCAACGTCCTGACTTTC,CASSPLSGANVLTF
TRBV4-3,TRBJ1-2,-,-,TGCGCCAGCAGCCAAGATCGGGGGGCCAACTATGGCTACACCTTC,CASSQDRGANYGYTF
TRBV7-2,TRBJ2-3,-,-,TGTGCCAGCAGCTTAAGGTCTCGACAGATTTACACAGATACGCAGTATTTT,CASSLRSRQIYTDTQYF
TRBV10-3,TRBJ2-7,-,-,TGTGCCATCAGTGATATAGGAGTTGGCCACGAGCAGTACTTC,CAISDIGVGHEQYF
TRBV5-6,TRBJ2-3,-,-,TGTGCCAGCAGCCTACAGGGTTGGGCAGATACGCAGTATTTT,CASSLQGWADTQYF
TRBV2,TRBJ2-7,TRBD1,-,TGTGCCAGCAGGGTCTCCAACACAGGGGAACCCCCCTACGAGCAGTACTTC,CASRVSNTGEPPYEQYF
TRBV5-1,TRBJ2-5,TRBD2,-,TGCGCCAGCAGCCGACTAGCGGGGGGCCTTCTCCAAGAGACCCAGTACTTC,CASSRLAGGLLQETQYF
TRBV11-2,TRBJ1-1,TRBD1,-,TGTGCCAGCAGCTTAGAAAGGACAGGGACGGCTTTCTTT,CASSLERTGTAFF
TRBV29-1,TRBJ1-2,TRBD1,-,TGCAGCGTTAGGGCAACAGGGGGCGGCTATGGCTACACCTTC,CSVRATGGGYGYTF
TRBV10-3,TRBJ2-3,-,-,TGTGCCATCAGTGGGACAGTACAGGGCACAGATACGCAGTATTTT,CAISGTVQGTDTQYF
TRBV7-3,TRBJ2-2,-,few,TGTGCCAGCAGCTTCCGAGCGGCCGGAGCCGTCGGGGAGCTGTTTTTT,CASSFRAAGAVGELFF
TRBV3-1,TRBJ2-5,TRBD2,-,TGTGCCAGCAGCCAAGAAGCGGGGGGAGACCAAGAGACCCAGTACTTC,CASSQEAGGDQETQYF
TRBV5-5,TRBJ2-1,-,few,TGTGCCAGCAGCTCGACTAGAGGGTACAATGAGCAGTTCTTC,CASSSTRGYNEQFF
TRBV6-2/TRBV6-3,TRBJ1-1,-,-,TGTGCCAGCAGGGGACCTTCCACTGAAGCTTTCTTT,CASRGPSTEAFF
TRBV5-1,TRBJ1-2,-,-,TGCGCCAGCAGTTCGGACCCGACAATGACTTACTATGGCTACACCTTC,CASSSDPTMTYYGYTF
TRBV6-4,TRBJ2-1,TRBD2,-,TGTGCCAGCAGTGACGGCGCTAGCGGATACAATGAGCAGTTCTTC,CASSDGASGYNEQFF